A selection of T cell receptor beta chains follows, all from one sample in a study of T cell responses to AZD1222 COVID-19 vaccine. Only in-frame clones appear in the TCRdb table, and some are missing; sequencing was by immunoSEQ multiplex PCR. Seen here are about 85,000 clones, over 70% observed once, and the top ten hold approximately 15%. The sequencing used peripheral blood, collected on day 0 of AZD1222 vaccination. Receptor source: an adult in good health. Both conserved end residues are part of each CDR3. D genes are given only for firm matches. Clone size, where shown, is once, few, many, or a class for clones that have expanded.

CASSQFTSGRGTGELFF | TGTGCCAGCAGCCAATTCACTAGCGGGAGAGGAACCGGGGAGCTGTTTTTT | - | TRBJ2-2 | TRBD2 | TRBV3-1/TRBV3-2
CASRRDRGSTGELFF | TGTGCCAGCAGGAGGGACAGGGGATCTACCGGGGAGCTGTTTTTT | - | TRBJ2-2 | TRBD1 | TRBV2
CASSDIGQVAEKLFF | TGTGCCAGCAGTGACATCGGACAGGTTGCCGAAAAACTGTTTTTT | - | TRBJ1-4 | TRBD1 | TRBV6-1
CASSFQGSETQYF | TGCGCCAGCAGCTTCCAGGGGTCGGAGACCCAGTACTTC | - | TRBJ2-5 | - | TRBV5-1
CASSPQGVNTEAFF | TGTGCCAGCTCACCCCAGGGAGTGAACACTGAAGCTTTCTTT | - | TRBJ1-1 | - | TRBV18
CASSRKDGGGIYEQYF | TGTGCCAGCAGCCGGAAAGATGGTGGCGGGATCTACGAGCAGTACTTC | - | TRBJ2-7 | - | TRBV14
CASGFFGQAWSSNQPQHF | TGTGCTAGTGGTTTCTTCGGACAGGCCTGGAGTAGCAATCAGCCCCAGCATTTT | few | TRBJ1-5 | TRBD1 | TRBV12-5
CASSQVTEGEAFF | TGTGCCAGCAGCCAAGTCACTGAGGGTGAAGCTTTCTTT | - | TRBJ1-1 | - | TRBV3-1/TRBV3-2
CASSARGGGEGTGELFF | TGTGCCAGCAGCGCGAGGGGCGGGGGCGAGGGCACCGGGGAGCTGTTTTTT | - | TRBJ2-2 | - | TRBV9
CASSLRPNEKLFF | TGCGCCAGCAGCTTGAGACCCAATGAAAAACTGTTTTTT | - | TRBJ1-4 | - | TRBV5-1
CASSRVRGQGAEETQYF | TGTGCCAGCTCACGAGTCCGGGGACAGGGGGCTGAAGAGACCCAGTACTTC | - | TRBJ2-5 | TRBD1 | TRBV18
CASSPLGLGNEQFF | TGTGCCAGCAGCCCTCTTGGCCTTGGGAATGAGCAGTTCTTC | - | TRBJ2-1 | - | TRBV7-9
CASSIAQNEKLFF | TGTGCCAGTAGTATAGCACAGAATGAAAAACTGTTTTTT | - | TRBJ1-4 | - | TRBV19
CAGQPQHF | TGTGCCGGGCAGCCCCAGCATTTT | few | TRBJ1-5 | - | TRBV9
CASSRTSGATDTQYF | TGTGCCAGCAGCAGGACTAGCGGAGCCACAGATACGCAGTATTTT | - | TRBJ2-3 | TRBD2 | TRBV6-5
CAISDRGSASGDEQFF | TGTGCCATCAGTGATCGAGGTAGCGCTTCTGGGGATGAGCAGTTCTTC | - | TRBJ2-1 | - | TRBV10-3
CASRSPLRQGRNTEAFF | TGTGCCAGTAGATCCCCGCTAAGACAGGGGAGGAACACTGAAGCTTTCTTT | - | TRBJ1-1 | TRBD1 | TRBV19
CSVVAGGPGETQYF | TGCAGCGTTGTAGCGGGAGGGCCGGGAGAGACCCAGTACTTC | - | TRBJ2-5 | TRBD2 | TRBV29-1
CASSLEGTGGGNTIYF | TGCGCCAGCAGCTTGGAAGGGACAGGAGGAGGAAACACCATATATTTT | - | TRBJ1-3 | TRBD1 | TRBV5-1
CASSAHIAGKGDTQYF | TGTGCCAGCAGCGCCCATATAGCGGGAAAGGGAGATACGCAGTATTTT | - | TRBJ2-3 | TRBD2 | TRBV9
CASGRGPSSYNEQFF | TGTGCCAGCGGGCGGGGACCAAGCTCCTACAATGAGCAGTTCTTC | once | TRBJ2-1 | - | TRBV28
CSASATYEQYF | TGCAGTGCTAGCGCGACCTACGAGCAGTACTTC | - | TRBJ2-7 | - | TRBV20-1
CASSDRLADSTDTQYF | TGTGCCAGCAGCGATAGACTAGCGGATAGCACAGATACGCAGTATTTT | - | TRBJ2-3 | TRBD2 | TRBV7-9
CASSPGGYYEQFF | TGCGCCAGCAGCCCAGGCGGTTACTATGAGCAGTTCTTC | - | TRBJ2-1 | - | TRBV5-1
CASSGYMNTEAFF | TGTGCCAGCAGCGGGTACATGAACACTGAAGCTTTCTTT | - | TRBJ1-1 | - | TRBV28
CASTDWRSSGNTIYF | TGTGCCAGCACCGACTGGAGGTCCTCTGGAAACACCATATATTTT | - | TRBJ1-3 | - | TRBV6-5
CASSLFPLANGEQYF | TGTGCCAGCAGTTTATTTCCACTAGCGAATGGCGAGCAGTACTTC | - | TRBJ2-7 | TRBD2 | TRBV27
CASSLRQGPLGYEQYF | TGCGCCAGCAGCTTGCGGCAGGGGCCTCTTGGGTACGAGCAGTACTTC | - | TRBJ2-7 | - | TRBV5-1
CASSGRLPSYEQYF | TGTGCCAGCAGCGGACGCCTCCCCTCCTACGAGCAGTACTTC | - | TRBJ2-7 | - | TRBV9
CASSTGQGGYEQFF | TGCGCCAGCAGCACCGGACAGGGAGGCTATGAGCAGTTCTTC | - | TRBJ2-1 | TRBD1 | TRBV5-1
CASSLMGSTIVSGNTIYF | TGTGCCAGCAGTTTAATGGGATCCACCATCGTCTCTGGAAACACCATATATTTT | - | TRBJ1-3 | - | TRBV28
CASSATGTTGNTIYF | TGTGCCAGCAGCGCGACCGGGACGACTGGAAACACCATATATTTT | - | TRBJ1-3 | - | TRBV28
CASSTPSDTQPQHF | TGTGCCAGTAGTACCCCCTCGGACACTCAGCCCCAGCATTTT | - | TRBJ1-5 | - | TRBV19
CASSFTGSMNTEAFF | TGCGCCAGCAGCTTTACAGGGTCCATGAACACTGAAGCTTTCTTT | - | TRBJ1-1 | - | TRBV5-1
CASSLGFDVPVGAQYF | TGTGCCAGCAGCTTAGGATTTGACGTTCCTGTGGGGGCCCAGTACTTC | once | TRBJ2-5 | - | TRBV7-9
CASNRPGQPYEQYF | TGTGCCAGCAACAGGCCGGGACAGCCCTACGAGCAGTACTTC | once | TRBJ2-7 | TRBD1 | TRBV28
CASSRLRRNTEAFF | TGTGCCAGCAGCAGACTCAGGAGGAACACTGAAGCTTTCTTT | - | TRBJ1-1 | - | TRBV28
CASSFGFQGLNTQYF | TGTGCCAGCAGCTTCGGATTCCAGGGTCTAAATACGCAGTATTTT | - | TRBJ2-3 | - | TRBV5-4
CATSRDEEGQRVF | TGTGCCACCAGCAGAGATGAGGAGGGACAGAGGGTCTTT | - | TRBJ1-1 | TRBD1 | TRBV15
CASSQELFNNEQFF | TGTGCCAGCAGCCAAGAACTGTTCAACAATGAGCAGTTCTTC | once | TRBJ2-1 | - | TRBV3-1/TRBV3-2
CASTPDRPTYEQYF | TGTGCCAGCACACCCGACAGACCTACCTACGAGCAGTACTTC | - | TRBJ2-7 | - | TRBV6-5
CASSVEGLNEQFF | TGTGCCAGCAGCGTAGAGGGGTTAAATGAGCAGTTCTTC | - | TRBJ2-1 | - | TRBV9
CAWSARTGERAFF | TGTGCCTGGAGTGCAAGGACAGGGGAACGAGCTTTCTTT | - | TRBJ1-1 | TRBD1 | TRBV30
CASSLYLEDRGNQPQHF | TGTGCCAGCAGCTTGTACCTGGAGGACAGGGGCAATCAGCCCCAGCATTTT | - | TRBJ1-5 | TRBD1 | TRBV5-5
CASSHSGGNTGELFF | TGTGCCAGCAGCCACTCGGGAGGGAACACCGGGGAGCTGTTTTTT | - | TRBJ2-2 | TRBD2 | TRBV7-3
CAISESRGIGNTIYF | TGTGCCATCAGTGAGTCCAGGGGGATTGGAAACACCATATATTTT | - | TRBJ1-3 | TRBD1 | TRBV10-3
CAWSRRTVNQPQHF | TGTGCCTGGTCTCGAAGGACAGTCAATCAGCCCCAGCATTTT | - | TRBJ1-5 | - | TRBV30
CASSPRGHLNTEAFF | TGTGCCAGCTCACCAAGGGGCCACTTGAACACTGAAGCTTTCTTT | - | TRBJ1-1 | - | TRBV18
CGTTGTLQETQYF | TGTGGCACGACCGGGACACTCCAAGAGACCCAGTACTTC | - | TRBJ2-5 | - | TRBV18
CASSPQSYNEQFF | TGTGCCAGCAGCCCCCAGAGCTACAATGAGCAGTTCTTC | - | TRBJ2-1 | - | TRBV7-3
CATSDPSGGNTGELFF | TGTGCCACCAGTGATCCAAGCGGGGGGAACACCGGGGAGCTGTTTTTT | - | TRBJ2-2 | TRBD2 | TRBV24-1
CSARRHNEQFF | TGCAGTGCTAGAAGGCACAATGAGCAGTTCTTC | - | TRBJ2-1 | - | TRBV20-1
CASSRLYRGQETQYF | TGTGCCAGCTCCCGCCTTTACCGAGGCCAAGAGACCCAGTACTTC | - | TRBJ2-5 | - | TRBV27
CASILAVRAGDTQYF | TGTGCCAGCATTTTAGCGGTTAGGGCCGGAGATACGCAGTATTTT | once | TRBJ2-3 | - | TRBV2
CASSQDSSGLSYEQYF | TGTGCCAGCAGCCAAGATAGTTCGGGCCTCTCCTACGAGCAGTACTTC | - | TRBJ2-7 | - | TRBV3-1/TRBV3-2